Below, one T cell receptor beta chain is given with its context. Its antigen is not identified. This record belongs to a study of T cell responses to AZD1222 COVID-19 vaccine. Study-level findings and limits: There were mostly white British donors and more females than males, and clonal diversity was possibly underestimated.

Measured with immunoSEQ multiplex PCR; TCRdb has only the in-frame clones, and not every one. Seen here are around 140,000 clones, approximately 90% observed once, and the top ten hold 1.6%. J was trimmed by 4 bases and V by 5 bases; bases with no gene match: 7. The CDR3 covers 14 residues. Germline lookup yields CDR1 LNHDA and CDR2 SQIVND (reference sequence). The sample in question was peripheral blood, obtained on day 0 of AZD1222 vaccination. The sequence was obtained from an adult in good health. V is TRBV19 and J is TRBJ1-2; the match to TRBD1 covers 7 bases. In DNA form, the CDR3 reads TGTGCCAGTAGTCCTCGGACAGGAGGCTATGGCTACACCTTC. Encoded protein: CASSPRTGGYGYTF.